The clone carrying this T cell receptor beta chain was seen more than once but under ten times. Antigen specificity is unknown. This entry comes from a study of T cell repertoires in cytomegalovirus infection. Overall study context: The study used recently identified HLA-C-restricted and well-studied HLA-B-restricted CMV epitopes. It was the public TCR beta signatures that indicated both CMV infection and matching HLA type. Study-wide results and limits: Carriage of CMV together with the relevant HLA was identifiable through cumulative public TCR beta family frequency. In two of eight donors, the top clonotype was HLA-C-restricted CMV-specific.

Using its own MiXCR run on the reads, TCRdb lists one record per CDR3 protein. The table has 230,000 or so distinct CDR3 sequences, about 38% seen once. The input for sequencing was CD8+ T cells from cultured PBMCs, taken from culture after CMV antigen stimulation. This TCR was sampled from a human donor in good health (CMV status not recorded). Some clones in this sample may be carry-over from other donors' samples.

CDR3 bases: TGTGCCAGCAGCTCGCGTGGAGGGGGCTATACTGAAGCTTTCTTT. Translation: CASSSRGGGYTEAFF. The V call is TRBV7-8, the J call TRBJ1-1; 7 bases are shared with TRBD1. Germline loops: CDR1 SGHVS, CDR2 FQNEAQ. This CDR3 region has 15 residues. V shed 4 bases and J 5 bases; nucleotides not matched to a gene: 10.